Below are 28 T cell receptor beta chains sequenced from a single sample in a study of T cell responses to AZD1222 COVID-19 vaccine (dated by TCRdb to about 2021). The library was generated by the immunoSEQ multiplex PCR assay. This immuneACCESS table, as held by TCRdb, lists in-frame sequences with V and J called but not all clones. Of the missing ones, under half trace to an unresolved V gene in checked studies; the others have no known cause. Recorded for this sample are around 140,000 clones; 85% to 95% of them occurred a single time. The ten most abundant clones make up 9.5% to 15% of the sample. The time point label on this specimen signifies: sample from adult after SARS-CoV-2 infection, after symptom onset. Sequenced material: peripheral blood, taken after recovery from COVID-19. Receptors were obtained from an adult who had recovered from COVID-19.

J is TRBJ1-5 and V is TRBV28; 9 nucleotides line up with TRBD1. The junction had 9 bases not matched to a gene; V was cut back by 4 bases and J by 5 bases. Germline loops: CDR1 MDHEN, CDR2 SYDVKM. The CDR3 contains 16 residues. CDR3 residues: CASSSEGTGRHQPQHF. The DNA of the CDR3 is TGTGCCAGCAGTTCCGAGGGGACAGGGAGGCATCAGCCCCAGCATTTT.

This clone was observed a handful of times. The chain uses TRBV2 and TRBJ2-3; D gene uncertain. Trimming pared 2 bases from V and 1 base from J, leaving 10 bases between. This CDR3 region has 15 residues. Germline values: CDR1 SNHLY, CDR2 FYNNEI. As DNA, the CDR3 is TGTGCCAGCAGTGAAAGTAGATTAGGCACAGATACGCAGTATTTT. It specifies CASSESRLGTDTQYF.

The rearrangement uses TRBV2 and TRBJ2-7, with 7 positions matching TRBD1. This CDR3 contains 13 residues. J lost 2 bases, V lost 6 bases, and 4 bases had no gene match. Germline CDR1 reads SNHLY; CDR2 reads FYNNEI. The CDR3 protein is CASRATGTYEQYF. The CDR3 DNA reads as TGTGCCAGCAGGGCGACAGGGACCTACGAGCAGTACTTC. The whole variable domain, filled in from reference TRBV2 and TRBJ2-7, reads EPEVTQTPSHQVTQMGQEVILRCVPISNHLYFYWYRQILGQKVEFLVSFYNNEISEKSEIFDDQFSVERPDGSNFTLKIRSTKLEDSAMYFCASRATGTYEQYFGPGTRLTVT.

The chain's CDR3 is CASSQDRWTEAFF. In nucleotides, the CDR3 is TGTGCCAGCAGCCAAGATCGGTGGACTGAAGCTTTCTTT. This rearrangement joins TRBV3-1 (or the pseudogene TRBV3-2) to TRBJ1-1, with no clear D. The germline V gene encodes CDR1 LGHDT and CDR2 YNNKEL (reference sequence). The V gene lost 0 bases and the J gene lost 5 bases, with 7 bases spanning the gap. This CDR3 region has 13 residues.

V is TRBV7-3 and J is TRBJ2-5, with 7 bases aligning to TRBD1. Germline-derived CDR1 and CDR2 are SGHTA and FQGTGA. With 2 bases clipped from V and 4 bases from J, the junction kept 10 bases outside the gene matches. The CDR3 loop spans 16 amino acids. The CDR3 region has the DNA TGTGCCAGCAGCTTAGGCAGGGGGAACCAACGAGAGACCCAGTACTTC. It yields the protein CASSLGRGNQRETQYF.

The V gene is TRBV10-1, the J gene TRBJ1-1; D is perhaps TRBD1 (6 bases). The CDR3 consists of 14 residues. V was clipped by 3 bases and J by 0 bases, with 8 bases between them. The germline V gene encodes CDR1 WNHNN and CDR2 SYGVQD (reference sequence). This chain's CDR3 is CASSEGGLNTEAFF. The CDR3 bases are TGCGCCAGCAGTGAAGGGGGATTGAACACTGAAGCTTTCTTT.

The chain uses TRBV19 and TRBJ1-1, with no clear D. CDR3 length: 17 residues. Germline values: CDR1 LNHDA, CDR2 SQIVND (reference sequence). Deletions cut 3 bases from V and 1 base from J, with 18 bases between. This CDR3 reads CASSMSRSPLKNTEAFF. In nucleotides, the CDR3 is TGTGCCAGTAGTATGAGCAGGTCGCCGCTTAAGAACACTGAAGCTTTCTTT.

CDR3 bases: TGTGCCAGCAGCCAAGTTCGGGGAGGAACTGAAGCTTTCTTT. Translation: CASSQVRGGTEAFF. This sequence joins TRBV14 and TRBJ1-1; D not resolved. The CDR3 runs to 14 residues. Trimming pared 1 base from V and 5 bases from J, leaving 11 bases between. The germline V gene encodes CDR1 SGHDN and CDR2 FVKESK.

This chain links TRBV5-1 with TRBJ1-2; 9 nucleotides align to TRBD1. Losses at the gene ends were 4 bases for V and 3 bases for J; bases not matched to a gene: 10. Germline CDR1 is SGHRS and CDR2 is YFSETQ. The CDR3 consists of 16 residues. CDR3 amino acids: CASSRRPTGGDYGYTF. As DNA, the CDR3 is TGCGCCAGCAGCCGGCGCCCGACAGGGGGGGACTATGGCTACACCTTC.

This sequence joins TRBV14 and TRBJ2-1; 13 bases fit TRBD2. Germline assignment: CDR1 SGHDN and CDR2 FVKESK. Trimming cost V 2 bases and J 0 bases; bases outside gene matches: 13. CDR3 length equals 21 residues. CDR3 bases: TGTGCCAGCAGCCAACGTACTTACGGACTAGCGGGAGCCAGCTCCTACAATGAGCAGTTCTTC. Its protein product is CASSQRTYGLAGASSYNEQFF.

The DNA for the CDR3 is TGTGCCAGCAGGGCACAGGGGGACGGGTCACCCCTCCACTTT. It encodes CASRAQGDGSPLHF. The V and J genes are TRBV6-5 and TRBJ1-6; 8 bases line up with TRBD1. Germline V lookup: CDR1 MNHEY, CDR2 SVGAGI. Trimming removed 6 bases from V and 10 bases from J; junction bases left unmatched: 8. The CDR3 is made up of 14 amino acids.

V is TRBV6-5 and J is TRBJ1-4; the D is unclear. The germline gives CDR1 MNHEY, CDR2 SVGAGI. CDR3 length: 13 amino acids. Deletions cut 8 bases from V and 8 bases from J, with 15 bases between. The CDR3 is CASLLEVREKLFF. In DNA form, the CDR3 reads TGTGCCAGCCTTCTCGAGGTTCGAGAAAAACTGTTTTTT.

This rearrangement joins TRBV18 to TRBJ1-6; D remains ambiguous. V lost 4 bases, J lost 4 bases, and 14 bases lay in between. Germline assignment: CDR1 KGHSH and CDR2 LQKENI. The CDR3 contains 16 residues. The CDR3 here is CASSLRPNLYNSPLHF. For the CDR3, the DNA is TGTGCCAGCTCACTCCGTCCCAACCTATATAATTCACCCCTCCACTTT.

The V and J genes are TRBV3-1 (or the pseudogene TRBV3-2) and TRBJ1-4, with D unresolved. This CDR3 is built from 14 residues. Looked up from germline, CDR1 is LGHDT and CDR2 is YNNKEL (reference sequence). V dropped 2 bases and J dropped 5 bases, with 9 bases sitting between them. CDR3 sequence: CASSQTQTNEKLFF. Written as DNA, the CDR3 is TGTGCCAGCAGCCAAACCCAAACAAATGAAAAACTGTTTTTT.

The rearrangement links TRBV24-1 to TRBJ2-2; TRBD2 matches at 7 bases. V trimming: 1 base; J trimming: 4 bases; junction bases outside the gene matches: 8. The germline V gene has CDR1 KGHDR and CDR2 SFDVKD. The CDR3 is made up of 17 amino acids. CDR3 loop: CATSDFGRAFGTGELFF. The CDR3 DNA sequence: TGTGCCACCAGTGATTTTGGGAGGGCCTTTGGCACCGGGGAGCTGTTTTTT.

This rearrangement joins TRBV15 to TRBJ2-7; TRBD1 agrees at 9 bases. Trimming at V came to 1 base and at J to 2 bases, leaving 3 bases not matched to a gene. The CDR3 runs to 15 residues. Germline values: CDR1 LNHNV, CDR2 YYDKDF (reference sequence). The CDR3 DNA reads TGTGCCACCAGCAGAGGACAGGGGGTAACCTACGAGCAGTACTTC. This sequence encodes CATSRGQGVTYEQYF. Combining the CDR3 with reference TRBV15 and TRBJ2-7 gives the whole variable domain DAMVIQNPRYQVTQFGKPVTLSCSQTLNHNVMYWYQQKSSQAPKLLFHYYDKDFNNEADTPDNFQSRRPNTSFCFLDIRSPGLGDTAMYLCATSRGQGVTYEQYFGPGTRLTVT.

The CDR3 is CASSSAGGGSYEQYF. CDR3 in DNA: TGTGCCAGCAGTTCTGCAGGGGGAGGCTCCTACGAGCAGTACTTC. The genes are TRBV28 and TRBJ2-7; tentative D call: TRBD1 (7 bases). The germline CDR1 and CDR2 sequences are MDHEN and SYDVKM. Trimming removed 4 bases from V and 0 bases from J, with 13 bases in between. The CDR3 is 15 amino acids.

The chain has TRBV27 and TRBJ2-4, with D possibly being TRBD2 (5 bases). This CDR3 is 17 amino acids long. The V and J ends lost 0 bases and 0 bases respectively, with 12 bases between them. The V gene's germline CDR1 is MNHEY and CDR2 SMNVEV (reference sequence). CDR3 nucleotides: TGTGCCAGCAGTTTATCGTTGGGAGATCTAGCCAAAAACATTCAGTACTTC. The encoded protein is CASSLSLGDLAKNIQYF.

Remarks on this clone: This specimen includes other DNA sequences encoding the same CDR3. The chain has TRBV11-2 and TRBJ2-3; the match to TRBD1 covers 10 bases. This CDR3 is built from 15 residues. J lost 5 bases, V lost 1 base, and 3 bases had no gene match. The germline CDR1 and CDR2 sequences are SGHAT and FQNNGV. CDR3 sequence (DNA): TGTGCCAGCAGCTTAGGACAGGGGGCGGGAGATACGCAGTATTTT. Translation gives CASSLGQGAGDTQYF.

The genes are TRBV29-1 and TRBJ2-2; 7 nucleotides align to TRBD1. The CDR3 sequence is 15 residues long. J gave up 3 bases and V 5 bases, and 9 bases lay outside the gene matches. Germline CDR1 SQVTM, CDR2 ANQGSEA. The DNA for the CDR3 is TGCAGCGTTCTATCGGTGGACAGGCACACCGGGGAGCTGTTTTTT. This translates into CSVLSVDRHTGELFF.

Remarks on this clone: The sample has other DNA sequences that encode this CDR3 too. This chain joins TRBV18 and TRBJ2-5; D is uncertain. V lost 0 bases to trimming and J lost 1 base, with 3 bases between them. Germline CDR1 reads KGHSH; CDR2 reads LQKENI. This CDR3 region has 13 residues. CDR3 loop: CASSPPVQETQYF. In DNA, the CDR3 is TGTGCCAGCTCACCACCAGTCCAAGAGACCCAGTACTTC.

The V gene is TRBV11-2, the J gene TRBJ2-7; D remains ambiguous. From germline, CDR1 is SGHAT and CDR2 FQNNGV. Between the trimmed V and J ends, which lost 0 bases and 0 bases, there was a span of 9 bases. This CDR3 is built from 15 residues. The CDR3 loop is CASSLDFTSSYEQYF. The CDR3 DNA sequence: TGTGCCAGCAGCTTAGATTTTACGAGCTCCTACGAGCAGTACTTC.

The chain links TRBV19 to TRBJ1-2; D is perhaps TRBD1 (5 bases). V dropped 0 bases and J dropped 3 bases, with 14 bases sitting between them. The CDR3 runs to 16 residues. The germline V gene encodes CDR1 LNHDA and CDR2 SQIVND (reference sequence). DNA for the CDR3: TGTGCCAGTAGTATAGATATCGCAGGGAACTACTATGGCTACACCTTC. It is translated as CASSIDIAGNYYGYTF. Based on the CDR3 plus reference TRBV19 and TRBJ1-2, the full variable domain is DGGITQSPKYLFRKEGQNVTLSCEQNLNHDAMYWYRQDPGQGLRLIYYSQIVNDFQKGDIAEGYSVSREKKESFPLTVTSAQKNPTAFYLCASSIDIAGNYYGYTFGSGTRLTVV.

The chain joins TRBV30 to TRBJ1-4, with D tentatively TRBD1 (5 bases). The CDR3 has 14 amino acids. Germline CDR1 and CDR2: GTSNPN and SVGIG (reference sequence). V dropped 2 bases and J dropped 2 bases, with 9 bases sitting between them. CDR3 amino acids: CAWSPGRTNEKLFF. DNA of the CDR3: TGTGCCTGGAGTCCAGGGAGGACTAATGAAAAACTGTTTTTT.

The CDR3 DNA reads as TGTGCCAGTAGTATAGACAGCGACACTGAAGCTTTCTTT. It specifies CASSIDSDTEAFF. V gene TRBV19 combines with J gene TRBJ1-1; D unclear. The CDR3 is 13 amino acids. Germline CDR1 is LNHDA and CDR2 is SQIVND (reference sequence). Trimming left V 0 bases short and J 3 bases short, with 5 bases between.

The V and J genes are TRBV4-1 and TRBJ2-1; TRBD1 matches at 7 bases. The CDR3 loop spans 18 amino acids. The J segment lost 6 bases and the V segment lost 2 bases, leaving 16 bases of the junction unmatched. CDR1 and CDR2 from the germline V gene are MGHRA and YSYEKL. The CDR3 DNA is TGCGCCAGCAGCCAAAAATCCCCCGGGACAGCACCCGGCAATGAGCAGTTCTTC. It codes for CASSQKSPGTAPGNEQFF.

The genes are TRBV6-1 and TRBJ1-5; tentatively, D is TRBD1 (6 bases). There are 15 residues in the CDR3. V shed 2 bases and J shed 2 bases, with 10 bases lying between them. Germline V gene data show CDR1 as MNHNS and CDR2 as SASEGT. The CDR3 nucleotides read TGTGCCAGCAGTGAACCGGGGGGCGGCAATCAGCCCCAGCATTTT. Translated, it gives CASSEPGGGNQPQHF.

The chain employs TRBV6-1 and TRBJ2-7; no clear D. V was clipped by 3 bases and J by 4 bases, with 10 bases between them. Looked up from germline, CDR1 is MNHNS and CDR2 is SASEGT. This CDR3 has 13 residues. Written as DNA, the CDR3 is TGTGCCAGCAGTGAGGGCTTACCATACGAGCAGTACTTC. Translated, it gives CASSEGLPYEQYF.